This T cell receptor beta chain was identified during a study of persistence of HIV-infected CD4 T cells. Looking at the study overall: Blood samples, up to roughly 200 mL, came from multiple time points, except two leukapheresis donors sampled once. Overall study results and limits: Antigen-responding cells were enriched for degenerate expanded CDR3beta sequences.

This nonspecific control used anti-CD3/anti-CD28 bead stimulation of CD4+ T cells. CD4+ T cells upregulating both CD40 ligand and CD69 were sorted as responding cells. Suppressive ART was started during chronic HIV-1 infection in these adults. Before stimulation, PBMCs underwent CD8+ T cell depletion. Regarding this clone: The antigen is unknown.

The CDR3 loop spans 15 amino acids. V shed 1 base and J shed 1 base, with 10 bases lying between them. The germline V gene has CDR1 MGHDK and CDR2 SYGVNS. Sequencing used immunoSEQ version 4 in survey mode. Sequenced by immunoSEQ multiplex PCR; TCRdb stores in-frame clones only, minus some. The sample holds roughly 48,000 clones, roughly nine tenths seen once. Here the sequenced sample was CD4+ T cells sorted from PBMCs after approximately 19-hour stimulation, taken from a patient who received antiretroviral therapy. The origin of this receptor is an adult woman with HIV who was CMV-seropositive. The chain combines TRBV25-1 with TRBJ1-1, with D possibly TRBD1 on 5 matching bases. CDR3 loop: CASSESGLPNTEAFF. The CDR3 DNA is TGTGCCAGCAGTGAATCAGGGCTCCCGAACACTGAAGCTTTCTTT.